This T cell receptor (beta chain) was documented in a study of graft-versus-host responses after intestinal transplantation (dated by TCRdb to the early 2020s). Regarding the complete study: Multivisceral, liver-intestinal, or isolated intestinal transplants were received by the recipients. Every recipient was given anti-thymocyte globulin induction, then maintenance tacrolimus and steroids for about three years. Bulk TCR-beta CDR3 sequencing was used to track graft-versus-host and host-versus-graft alloreactive T cell clones in the graft, circulation and bone marrow after intestinal transplantation. Alloreactive clones were identified by sequencing pre-transplant mixed lymphocyte reaction products and comparing them with unstimulated pre-transplant donor and recipient T cells. The cohort enrolled under 30 intestinal transplant recipients, one of whom was a retransplant, and a few patients without pretransplant specimens were excluded. A peak of at least 4% donor T cells among recipient peripheral blood mononuclear cells was the definition used for donor T cell macrochimerism. Rather than being sequenced by the commercial service, samples from a few later patients were sequenced in-house on an Illumina MiSeq and processed with MiXCR. What the research found in general, with its limitations: Peak levels of circulating GvH clones were associated with declines in HvG clones early after transplant. GvH clones turned up in recipient bone marrow, with some appearing earlier in ileal mucosa or blood, a pattern consistent with an intestinal mucosal origin. Patients with donor T cell macrochimerism had high GvH to HvG T cell clonal ratios in their allografts. The relatively low number and heterogeneity of intestinal transplant patients limited the conclusions.

This specimen's time point label, interpreted: cells obtained before transplantation from donor or recipient. CD3+CD4+ and CD3+CD8+ populations were FACS-sorted from unstimulated pre-transplant donor and recipient cells taken from spleen or lymph nodes. Details on this clone: Its antigen is not yet known. No much larger clone exists at a distance of one base, and base qualities are not known.

Trimming at the junction amounts to 3 bases on V and 2 bases on J, and the germline ends lie 8 bases apart. The CDR3 sequence holds 13 residues, the cysteine and phenylalanine included. The DNA shown is the 39-base CDR3, in frame from base 1. The germline V gene sets CDR1 to MNHNS and CDR2 to SASEGT. The protocol used for the library was the immunoSEQ multiplex PCR assay. In most patients, genomic DNA was isolated using the Qiagen DNeasy Blood and Tissue Kit and sent frozen to Adaptive Biotechnologies for TCR sequencing. Adaptive Biotechnologies carried out high-throughput TCR-beta CDR3 sequencing of genomic DNA for most patients. From the authors' description of their analysis: TCR sequencing data were retrieved from Adaptive's ImmunoSEQ software for roughly 17 patients, whereas a few other patients were processed with MiXCR and VDJtools. To correct CD4 versus CD8 sorting errors, sequences present in both subsets at a frequency ratio below 5:1 were removed. Because the origin of CDR3 nucleotide sequences shared between donor and recipient could not be assigned, those sequences were removed. Alloreactive clones required at least 2-fold expansion over unstimulated cells and minimum CFSE-low frequency of 0.002% (template counts) or 0.001% (read counts). Clones detected in sequenced pre-transplant spleen, lymph node, or MLR CFSE-low populations of the donor or recipient were defined as mappable. The cumulative frequency of alloreactive clones was calculated as a percentage of all sequences, weighted by copy number. The table was pulled from immuneACCESS by TCRdb, which kept in-frame rearrangements only. Such tables lose some clones; where checked, under half of the loss comes from unresolved V genes, and the rest has no known cause. V, J and clone size are taken as reported in that table, and D and trimming were inferred from the DNA itself. The sample table holds about 85,000 clones, of which 80% to 85% were seen once. Together, the top ten hold 0.65% to 0.95% of the sample.

Rearrangement joined TRBV6-1 to TRBJ2-7, with the D gene not confidently named. This specimen consisted of unstimulated CD4+ T cells sorted from spleen or lymph node cells, obtained before intestinal transplant. The source is a human donor who received an intestinal transplant. Read as DNA, the sequence is TGTGCCAGCAGTGATGTCCTTGCCTACGAGCAGTACTTC. This encodes CASSDVLAYEQYF.